The next 2 T cell receptor beta chains were all read from a single sample in a study of blood T cell repertoires in COVID-19. Generated by immunoSEQ multiplex PCR, the TCRdb table keeps only in-frame clones and is missing some. The sample lists some 200,000 clones, about 86% seen once, with roughly an eighth in the top ten. Sequenced: peripheral blood. These receptors all stem from a man younger than 45 with active or convalescent COVID-19.

V gene TRBV5-6 combines with J gene TRBJ1-3, with D possibly being TRBD1 (6 bases). This CDR3 is 15 amino acids long. With 7 bases removed from V and 7 bases from J, the gap between germline ends came to 21 bases. Germline V lookup: CDR1 SGHDT, CDR2 YYEEEE. CDR3 residues: CASGVTGPTSNTIYF. CDR3 sequence (DNA): TGTGCCAGCGGAGTTACAGGGCCCACCTCGAACACCATATATTTT.

The chain uses TRBV9 and TRBJ2-1, with 12 bases matching TRBD2. Germline CDR1 reads SGDLS; CDR2 reads YYNGEE. The CDR3 extends over 17 amino acids. The V segment lost 3 bases and the J segment 5 bases; nucleotides outside the gene matches: 9. CDR3 protein: CASSGATGLAGHNEQFF. CDR3 nucleotides: TGTGCCAGCAGCGGAGCCACGGGACTAGCGGGCCACAATGAGCAGTTCTTC.